This T cell receptor beta chain was sequenced in a study of blood T cell repertoires in COVID-19. Across the whole study: COVID-19 samples from acute and convalescent phases originated in the United States, Italy and Spain. T cells, B-cell-depleted T cells, or PBMCs supplied cDNA or gDNA.

In the authors' methods: Reference gene primer amplification in the assay estimated nucleated cell counts. Method: immunoSEQ multiplex PCR; TCRdb's copy keeps in-frame clones and lacks some. V and J calls and clone size follow that table, whereas D and trimming were derived from the DNA. The data hold roughly 150,000 clones, with more than 70% observed a single time. CDR3 length: 15 amino acids. Per the germline V gene, CDR1 is MNHEY and CDR2 is SVGAGI. V was pared by 0 bases and J by 5 bases, with 8 bases between. Regarding this clone: The same CDR3 arises from other DNA sequences in this sample as well.

Specimen: peripheral blood. This sequence joins TRBV6-5 and TRBJ1-6, with D unresolved. The sequence derives from a woman aged 50 to 65 with acute or convalescent COVID-19. CDR3 loop: CASSYSGGDNSPLHF. CDR3 DNA sequence: TGTGCCAGCAGTTACTCCGGCGGTGATAATTCACCCCTCCACTTT.